This T cell receptor beta chain derives from a study of T cells in localized non-small cell lung cancer. Overall study findings and caveats: Sequencing was limited to one tumor region, leaving the possibility of heterogeneity open. For the top 100 tumor clones, a median about 60 also appeared in adjacent lung. There was higher T cell clonality in uninvolved adjacent lung than in tumor, and it was highest there.

Measured with immunoSEQ multiplex PCR; TCRdb has only the in-frame clones, and not every one. The data hold 70,000 to 95,000 clones, with approximately 90% observed a single time. With respect to this clone: Its antigen remains unidentified.

Trimming left V 8 bases short and J 0 bases short, with 10 bases between. This CDR3 contains 13 residues. Germline CDR1 and CDR2: SNHLY and FYNNEI. The source of this sequence is a woman aged 35-75 years with stage II squamous cell lung carcinoma. The chain links TRBV2 to TRBJ1-1; the D is unclear. The starting material was PBMCs, obtained before any cancer treatment. The CDR3 is CASHKTLNTEAFF. CDR3 nucleotides: TGTGCCAGCCATAAGACGCTGAACACTGAAGCTTTCTTT. Using reference TRBV2 and TRBJ1-1 for the parts outside the CDR3, the full variable domain is EPEVTQTPSHQVTQMGQEVILRCVPISNHLYFYWYRQILGQKVEFLVSFYNNEISEKSEIFDDQFSVERPDGSNFTLKIRSTKLEDSAMYFCASHKTLNTEAFFGQGTRLTVV.